This T cell receptor (beta chain) was captured by sequencing in a study of shared clonotypes between healthy human individuals. Findings and limits, study-wide: Clonotype sharing among donors was expected to depend on sequencing depth.

For sorted subsets, about 200 ng DNA per replicate equaled tens of thousands of T cell genomes. Only in-frame clones appear in the TCRdb table, and some are missing; sequencing was by immunoSEQ multiplex PCR. The sample shows roughly 2.5 million clones, more than 90% of them seen only once. On this clone itself: Antigen unknown.

With 0 bases clipped from V and 4 bases from J, the junction kept 5 bases outside the gene matches. CDR1 is LGHNA, CDR2 YNFKEQ, per germline. This CDR3 contains 16 residues. The gene calls are TRBV4-2 and TRBJ2-5, with TRBD2 identical over 10 bases. What was sequenced was naive CD4+ T cells sorted from blood. Subset defined: CD45RA+ positively selected. The sequence was collected from a man younger than 35 in good health. Here the CDR3 reads CASSQERLAGVETQYF. The CDR3 DNA reads TGTGCCAGCAGCCAAGAGAGGCTAGCGGGGGTAGAGACCCAGTACTTC.